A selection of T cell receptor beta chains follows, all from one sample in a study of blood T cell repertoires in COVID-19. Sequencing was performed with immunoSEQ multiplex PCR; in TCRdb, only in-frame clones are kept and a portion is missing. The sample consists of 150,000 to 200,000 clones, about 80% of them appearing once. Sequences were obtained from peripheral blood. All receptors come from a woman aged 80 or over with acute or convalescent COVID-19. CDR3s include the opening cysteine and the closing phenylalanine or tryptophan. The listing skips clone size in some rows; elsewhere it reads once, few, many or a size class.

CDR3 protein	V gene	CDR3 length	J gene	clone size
CAKNPGGDRYSNQPQHF	TRBV3-1/TRBV3-2	17	TRBJ1-5	NA
CASSSARAGQHYPSSYNEQFF	TRBV7-6	21	TRBJ2-1	NA
CATSREKPGQRFQPQHF	TRBV15	17	TRBJ1-5	NA
CASSRPLAGGLTGELFF	TRBV9	17	TRBJ2-2	NA
CASTSTGVTEAFF	TRBV19	13	TRBJ1-1	NA
CSASTGSTMEQFF	TRBV20-1	13	TRBJ2-1	NA
CASGLRKGVNEQFF	TRBV3-1/TRBV3-2	14	TRBJ2-1	NA
CASSLTGNQPQHF	TRBV5-6	13	TRBJ1-5	NA
CASSILGPYNEQFF	TRBV19	14	TRBJ2-1	NA
CASSLGGLAGSPGEQFF	TRBV5-6	17	TRBJ2-1	NA
CASSQGLMNTEAFF	TRBV4-1	14	TRBJ1-1	NA
CASSTSGGPQAEAFF	TRBV19	15	TRBJ1-1	NA
CASSLDPGAGELFF	TRBV11-2	14	TRBJ2-2	once